This T cell receptor beta chain was found in a study of T-cell memory formation after mild COVID-19. This CDR3 has 13 residues. Per germline, CDR1 SQVTM and CDR2 ANQGSEA. V lost 5 bases and J 1 base, leaving 8 bases between the germline ends. TCRdb ran MiXCR on the 5' RACE reads and lists one entry per CDR3 protein. The sample lists around 340,000 distinct CDR3 sequences; around an eighth were seen once. Material for sequencing was PBMCs or a T cell subset sorted from them (not recorded which). This receptor was obtained from a man in his late teens or twenties who had mild COVID-19 (a few samples of this study predate the infection). Cell type and time point are not known. The V and J genes are TRBV29-1 and TRBJ2-2; D is ambiguous. This chain's CDR3 is CSVKDGNTGELFF. In DNA, the CDR3 is TGCAGCGTTAAGGATGGGAACACCGGGGAGCTGTTTTTT.